This entry lists 21 T cell receptor beta chains sequenced from one sample in a study of cytomegalovirus exposure and HLA in healthy donors (TCRdb year 2017). The library was generated by the immunoSEQ multiplex PCR assay. A mixture of 60 forward primers for TCR Vbeta segments and 13 reverse primers for TCR Jbeta segments was used in the multiplex PCR. This is the immuneACCESS table as TCRdb keeps it, with only in-frame sequences that have V and J called. A part of the clones is gone; compared with another copy, unresolved V genes explain less than half, and the rest is unexplained. In this sample the table shows 110,000 to 150,000 clones, approximately 82% of which occur a single time. About 3.5% of the sample is taken by the ten largest. Sequencing input: PBMCs. The source is a man aged 35 to 55 in good health and CMV-seronegative.

This clone was counted once. The chain joins TRBV18 to TRBJ2-2; 14 positions match TRBD2. The CDR3 extends over 18 amino acids. Germline V CDR1 and CDR2: KGHSH, LQKENI. After removal of 5 bases from V and 1 base from J, the junction contained 6 bases not matched to a gene. The CDR3 loop reads CASSEGLAGAQNTGELFF. DNA for the CDR3: TGTGCCAGCTCAGAGGGACTAGCGGGGGCCCAGAACACCGGGGAGCTGTTTTTT.

The gene calls are TRBV7-2 and TRBJ1-2, with D unresolved. Germline lookup yields CDR1 SGHTA and CDR2 FQGNSA. Between the trimmed V and J ends, which lost 4 bases and 8 bases, there was a span of 14 bases. CDR3 length: 13 amino acids. CDR3 nucleotide sequence: TGTGCCAGCAGCTCCCAAACAGTAATGGGCTACACCTTC. Its translation: CASSSQTVMGYTF.

Points on this clone: One end of the junction is discordant with germline, which a read error may explain. The CDR3 DNA reads TGTGCCAGCTCCACCGGGGGTGCTGGAAGCACCATATATTTT. Protein product: CASSTGGAGSTIYF. This chain joins TRBV18 and TRBJ1-3, with TRBD1 as a possible D gene (5 bases). From germline, CDR1 is KGHSH and CDR2 LQKENI. CDR3 length equals 14 residues.

The chain carries TRBV6-5 and TRBJ1-5, with D hard to call. V lost 3 bases and J lost 2, with 11 bases in between. Germline loops: CDR1 MNHEY, CDR2 SVGAGI. This CDR3 has 15 amino acids. The CDR3 loop reads CASSYTGSGNQPQHF. For the CDR3, the DNA is TGTGCCAGCAGTTATACGGGGAGTGGCAATCAGCCCCAGCATTTT.

The chain couples TRBV4-1 to TRBJ2-5, with 11 bases identical to TRBD2. Per germline, CDR1 MGHRA and CDR2 YSYEKL. This CDR3 region has 16 residues. The junction had 6 bases not matched to a gene; V was cut back by 4 bases and J by 2 bases. The CDR3 reads CASSRTLAGDQETQYF. The CDR3 DNA follows: TGCGCCAGCAGCCGTACACTAGCGGGGGATCAAGAGACCCAGTACTTC.

DNA for the CDR3: TGTGCCAGCAGTGACTCTTGGGCGGGGGGTAGTTACAATGAGCAGTTCTTC. The encoded protein is CASSDSWAGGSYNEQFF. This chain connects TRBV6-4 to TRBJ2-1, with 8 nucleotides matching TRBD2. V was pared by 0 bases and J by 4 bases, with 8 bases of the junction left unmatched. The length of the CDR3 is 17 residues. Germline lookup yields CDR1 MRHNA and CDR2 SNTAGT.

On this clone itself: Other DNA sequences in this sample translate to the same CDR3. The rearrangement joins TRBV29-1 to TRBJ2-2; 9 bases align to TRBD1. CDR1 and CDR2 from the germline V gene are SQVTM and ANQGSEA. Trimming at V came to 6 bases and at J to 5 bases, leaving 4 bases not matched to a gene. The CDR3 length is 13 residues. The CDR3 here is CSVGQGTTGELFF. CDR3 DNA sequence: TGCAGCGTAGGACAGGGGACGACCGGGGAGCTGTTTTTT.

The J gene is TRBJ1-4, the V gene TRBV5-6; tentatively, D is TRBD1 (6 bases). This CDR3 has 18 residues. The V end was cut by 1 base, the J end by 8 bases, with 24 bases between. Germline V gives CDR1 SGHDT, CDR2 YYEEEE. CDR3 sequence: CASSLLVEAQGTREKLFF. The CDR3 region has the DNA TGTGCCAGCAGCTTGTTGGTTGAGGCACAGGGCACGAGGGAAAAACTGTTTTTT.

This chain connects TRBV15 to TRBJ2-5, with 8 bases fitting TRBD1. The DNA end favors TRBJ2-7, so the J call may be wrong. From germline, CDR1 is LNHNV and CDR2 YYDKDF (reference sequence). There are 14 residues in the CDR3. CDR3 DNA: TGTGCCACCAGCATAGGACAGGGCACCTACGAGCAGTACTTC. Translating gives CATSIGQGTYEQYF.

This chain connects TRBV5-6 to TRBJ1-1, with D unresolved. Germline assignment: CDR1 SGHDT and CDR2 YYEEEE. The V end was cut by 0 bases, the J end by 11 bases, with 8 bases between. The CDR3 is made up of 11 amino acids. CDR3 sequence reads: CASSLAGEAFF. The CDR3 nucleotides are TGTGCCAGCAGCTTGGCCGGAGAGGCTTTCTTT.

V gene TRBV7-3 combines with J gene TRBJ1-1; possibly TRBD1 for D (6 bases). The CDR3 is 13 residues long. Germline V gene data show CDR1 as SGHTA and CDR2 as FQGTGA. V gave up 4 bases and J gave up 3 bases, with 9 bases separating them. CDR3 in DNA: TGTGCCAGCAGCTCATACAGGGACACTGAAGCTTTCTTT. As protein: CASSSYRDTEAFF. Variable domain in full (rest from reference TRBV7-3 and TRBJ1-1): GAGVSQTPSNKVTEKGKYVELRCDPISGHTALYWYRQSLGQGPEFLIYFQGTGAADDSGLPNDRFFAVRPEGSVSTLKIQRTERGDSAVYLCASSSYRDTEAFFGQGTRLTVV.

The rearrangement links TRBV28 to TRBJ1-2, with TRBD1 identical over 8 bases. Trimming at V came to 5 bases and at J to 7 bases, leaving 12 bases not matched to a gene. In germline, CDR1 is MDHEN, CDR2 SYDVKM. This CDR3 is 15 amino acids long. Here the CDR3 DNA reads TGTGCCAGCAGTGCCCCCGGACAGGGTTTGGGTGGCTACACCTTC. Translating it yields CASSAPGQGLGGYTF.

The rearrangement links TRBV29-1 to TRBJ2-1; D remains ambiguous. Deletions cut 7 bases from V and 5 bases from J, with 9 bases between. This CDR3 is built from 11 residues. Germline CDR1 and CDR2: SQVTM and ANQGSEA. The DNA of the CDR3 is TGCAGCGCCCGATACAACAATGAGCAGTTCTTC. Translating gives CSARYNNEQFF.

This clone was found a few times. This sequence joins TRBV2 and TRBJ2-2; no reliable D call. This CDR3 contains 16 residues. Trimming took off 8 bases at V and 1 base at J, with 17 bases between the two ends. CDR1 and CDR2 from the germline V gene are SNHLY and FYNNEI. CDR3 region: CASLSSEKLNTGELFF. The CDR3 DNA is TGTGCCAGCCTGTCCTCGGAGAAACTGAACACCGGGGAGCTGTTTTTT.

This chain joins TRBV2 and TRBJ2-2, with 8 bases matching TRBD2. In germline, CDR1 is SNHLY, CDR2 FYNNEI. CDR3 length equals 15 residues. The V and J ends lost 6 bases and 4 bases, in that order; junction bases with no gene match: 7. Here the CDR3 DNA reads TGTGCCAGCAGATCACCGGGGGGGCCCACCGGGGAGCTGTTTTTT. This encodes CASRSPGGPTGELFF.

This chain connects TRBV15 to TRBJ1-6; 7 bases line up with TRBD1. The CDR3 totals 14 residues. The germline gives CDR1 LNHNV, CDR2 YYDKDF (reference sequence). Trimming removed 4 bases from V and 9 bases from J; junction bases left unmatched: 6. CDR3 in amino acids: CATSNRQGVSPLHF. The DNA of the CDR3 is TGTGCCACCAGCAACCGACAGGGAGTTTCACCCCTCCACTTT.

The chain recombines TRBV27 with TRBJ1-6, with D hard to call. The CDR3 length is 14 residues. Between the trimmed V and J ends, which lost 5 bases and 5 bases, there was a span of 10 bases. Germline values: CDR1 MNHEY, CDR2 SMNVEV (reference sequence). CDR3 bases: TGTGCCAGCAGTAGAGGCCTTGATAATTCACCCCTCCACTTT. Protein sequence: CASSRGLDNSPLHF.

The CDR3 nucleotides are TGTGCCAGCAGCGTAGGACTAGGGAACAATCAGCCCCAGCATTTT. It specifies CASSVGLGNNQPQHF. The rearrangement links TRBV5-4 to TRBJ1-5, with D hard to call. There are 15 residues in the CDR3. From germline, CDR1 is SGHNT and CDR2 YYREEE (reference sequence). V was cut by 4 bases and J by 3 bases, with 14 bases left in between.

In the case of this clone: The same CDR3 also results from other DNA sequences found in this sample. The CDR3 DNA reads as TGTGCCAGCAGCTCCGGACAGGGTAATTCACCCCTCCACTTT. Its protein is CASSSGQGNSPLHF. The chain combines TRBV7-3 with TRBJ1-6, with 8 bases that match TRBD1. The V gene end was trimmed by 4 bases and the J gene end by 6 bases; junction bases not matched to a gene: 2. CDR1 SGHTA and CDR2 FQGTGA come from the germline V gene. The length of the CDR3 is 14 residues.

This sequence joins TRBV6-5 and TRBJ2-5; 7 bases agree with TRBD1. CDR1 and CDR2 (germline): MNHEY, SVGAGI. The CDR3 totals 13 residues. V was pared by 6 bases and J by 2 bases, with 3 bases of the junction left unmatched. The CDR3 DNA reads TGTGCCAGCAGGGGGACAGTTCAAGAGACCCAGTACTTC. It translates to CASRGTVQETQYF.

This clone appeared a few times. The chain couples TRBV6-1 to TRBJ1-1; TRBD1 aligns across 7 bases. V lost 8 bases to trimming and J lost 7 bases; unmatched junction nucleotides: 1. The CDR3 spans 10 residues. Germline V gene sequence: CDR1 MNHNS, CDR2 SASEGT. DNA of the CDR3: TGTGCCAGCGGGGACAGTGAAGCTTTCTTT. This gives the protein CASGDSEAFF.